This TCR beta chain originates from a study of T cell responses to AZD1222 COVID-19 vaccine. Study-level findings and limits: Just a handful of people given AZD1222 tested seropositive at baseline. Regions 160-218 and 743-854 held dominance among vaccine-associated CD4 TCRs, which spanned spike. The sample set comprised mostly white British donors with more females, and clonal diversity was possibly underestimated. All repertoire sampling was performed exclusively after the peak T cell response.

As for this clone: Its antigen is not known.

TCRdb keeps only in-frame clones here, not all; method: immunoSEQ multiplex PCR. The sample contains some 40,000 clones, about 80% of which appear only once. Trimming left V 5 bases short and J 7 bases short, with 14 bases between. Germline-derived CDR1 and CDR2 are LNHNV and YYDKDF (reference sequence). The CDR3 is 13 amino acids. The V call is TRBV15, the J call TRBJ1-1, with D hard to call. The sequence came from an adult who received the MenACWY meningococcal vaccine as a control. The sample was peripheral blood, taken 28 days after the second dose of the MenACWY control vaccine. The CDR3 is CATSRGGLGEAFF. CDR3 DNA sequence: TGTGCCACCAGCCGCGGAGGTTTGGGTGAAGCTTTCTTT.